Here is one TCR beta chain with its context. Its specificity is unknown. This sample was included in a study of cytomegalovirus exposure and HLA in healthy donors. Broader study findings: Accurate predictions that matched the HLA-A and HLA-B alleles of most subjects were reportedly made from TCR beta sequences. Within an earlier analysis, most TCR beta V segments proved productive either about 90% or about 30% of the time. Reportedly, diagnosis of cytomegalovirus status by the classifier showed high specificity and sensitivity. Another analysis was done later, and it associated fewer than 20,000 TCR beta sequences with HLA alleles at 0.05 false discovery rate.

Researchers ran the PCR with 60 Vbeta and 13 Jbeta primers. Clones were read by immunoSEQ multiplex PCR, and TCRdb kept only the in-frame ones, dropping some. This sample yields about 68,000 clones, of which approximately 80% are seen a single time; 5% to 8.5% belongs to the top ten. Trimming took off 0 bases at V and 4 bases at J, with 9 bases between the two ends. From germline, CDR1 is MNHEY and CDR2 SMNVEV (reference sequence). The CDR3 covers 14 residues. The sample was PBMCs. The origin of this receptor is a human donor in good health. The rearrangement uses TRBV27 and TRBJ2-5; D is perhaps TRBD1 (5 bases). Here the CDR3 reads CASSLSSRAETQYF. CDR3 sequence (DNA): TGTGCCAGCAGTTTATCGAGCAGGGCAGAGACCCAGTACTTC.